The 24 T cell receptor beta chains presented below share a single source sample, sequenced in a study of blood T cells in healthy people across ages. The use of a sample-barcoded 5' primer and a J-beta primer mix characterized a second PCR of 7 to 11 cycles. TCRdb re-analysed the 5' RACE reads in MiXCR, keeping a single row per CDR3 protein. The table lists approximately 900,000 distinct CDR3 sequences, 29% of them singletons. The same data also went into a second study, on T cells of mothers and their children.

The sample taken for sequencing was blood. Every receptor here comes from a woman aged 40 to 55 in good health.

The CDR3 here is CASSLYCYEQYF. The DNA of the CDR3 is TGTGCCAGCAGTTTATATTGCTACGAGCAGTACTTC. The chain has TRBV28 and TRBJ2-7; D call uncertain. CDR1 MDHEN and CDR2 SYDVKM come from the germline V gene. Deletions cut 1 base from V and 3 bases from J, with 4 bases between. The CDR3 totals 12 residues.

The chain recombines TRBV5-1 with TRBJ1-2, with 7 bases fitting TRBD1. The CDR3 is 17 residues long. J lost 0 bases, V lost 4 bases, and 12 bases had no gene match. The germline CDR1 and CDR2 sequences are SGHRS and YFSETQ. In DNA form, the CDR3 reads TGCGCCAGCAGCAACCGGGACAGCCGACTAGCTAACTATGGCTACACCTTC. Translating it yields CASSNRDSRLANYGYTF.

The CDR3 DNA sequence: TGTGCCAGCAGTTACTTGGTGGACACAGATACGCAGTATTTT. Protein product: CASSYLVDTDTQYF. V and J are TRBV6-5 and TRBJ2-3; D unresolved. Trimming pared 1 base from V and 2 bases from J, leaving 7 bases between. Germline V gene sequence: CDR1 MNHEY, CDR2 SVGAGI. The CDR3 totals 14 residues.

The rearrangement uses TRBV20-1 and TRBJ1-1; unclear D gene. Germline CDR1 and CDR2: DFQATT and SNEGSKA (reference sequence). Trimming cost V 3 bases and J 0 bases, with 8 bases left between them. This CDR3 spans 13 amino acids. The CDR3 sequence: CSARPTVNTEAFF. The CDR3 nucleotides read TGCAGTGCTAGGCCGACGGTGAACACTGAAGCTTTCTTT.

This chain links TRBV5-1 with TRBJ2-2; 15 bases line up with TRBD2. The CDR3 contains 20 residues. The V gene's germline CDR1 is SGHRS and CDR2 YFSETQ. V was pared by 7 bases and J by 3 bases, with 16 bases of the junction left unmatched. The CDR3 is CASCRDEGLAGGPYTGELFF. The CDR3 nucleotides read TGCGCCAGCTGTCGGGACGAGGGACTAGCGGGGGGCCCATACACCGGGGAGCTGTTTTTT.

This clonotype was recorded a few times. The chain couples TRBV2 to TRBJ1-1; D ambiguous. The ends were cut back, 0 bases at V and 0 bases at J, with 5 bases in the middle. The CDR3 runs 14 residues. Germline loops: CDR1 SNHLY, CDR2 FYNNEI. CDR3 region: CASSEAPVNTEAFF. As DNA, the CDR3 is TGTGCCAGCAGTGAAGCACCGGTGAACACTGAAGCTTTCTTT.

J is TRBJ2-1 and V is TRBV4-3, with 9 bases that match TRBD1. In germline, CDR1 is LGHNA, CDR2 YSLEER. After removal of 4 bases from V and 12 bases from J, the junction contained 13 bases not matched to a gene. The CDR3 extends over 15 amino acids. The CDR3 here is CASSPDRGSSGGQFF. The CDR3 DNA reads as TGCGCCAGCAGCCCGGACAGGGGATCGTCTGGTGGGCAGTTCTTC.

This sequence joins TRBV28 and TRBJ2-7; TRBD2 agrees at 9 bases. Trimming removed 7 bases from V and 0 bases from J; junction bases left unmatched: 10. Germline loops: CDR1 MDHEN, CDR2 SYDVKM. This CDR3 has 16 residues. The CDR3: CASIPRRGGGSYEQYF. CDR3 DNA: TGTGCCAGCATCCCGCGGCGCGGGGGGGGCTCCTACGAGCAGTACTTC.

The sample holds a few counts of this clonotype. The chain employs TRBV6-6 and TRBJ1-2, with unresolved D. V was pared by 5 bases and J by 7 bases, with 20 bases between. The CDR3 is 15 amino acids. Germline CDR1 is MNHNY and CDR2 is SVGAGI (reference sequence). Written as DNA, the CDR3 is TGTGCCAGCAGTCAACACTCCCGGGCGGATGTTGGCTACACCTTC. Translated: CASSQHSRADVGYTF.

V usage is TRBV2 and J usage is TRBJ1-2; 10 bases are shared with TRBD1. Germline CDR1 reads SNHLY; CDR2 reads FYNNEI. The CDR3 length is 13 residues. The V and J ends lost 4 bases and 9 bases, in that order; junction bases with no gene match: 5. The CDR3 reads CASSGRDRGSYTF. The CDR3 DNA reads as TGTGCCAGCAGTGGCCGGGACAGGGGAAGCTACACCTTC.

This clonotype appeared a few times. V usage is TRBV3-1 and J usage is TRBJ2-1, with D unclear. The V gene's germline CDR1 is LGHDT and CDR2 YNNKEL (reference sequence). The germline V and J ends were trimmed by 0 bases and 0 bases, with 15 bases remaining between them. The CDR3 runs 18 residues. The CDR3 bases are TGTGCCAGCAGCCAAGATCACCCAGCGTTGAGCTCCTACAATGAGCAGTTCTTC. Amino acid sequence: CASSQDHPALSSYNEQFF.

In this sample, this clonotype turned up once. The chain joins TRBV18 to TRBJ2-1; a possible D gene is TRBD1 (6 bases). The tail of the sequence fits TRBJ2-7 better, so the J call may be wrong. Germline lookup yields CDR1 KGHSH and CDR2 LQKENI. This CDR3 has 16 residues. This CDR3 reads CASSRDTPVGYNEQYF. CDR3 bases: TGTGCCAGCTCACGGGACACTCCAGTAGGGTACAATGAGCAGTACTTC.

There are a few counts of this clonotype. This rearrangement joins TRBV5-6 to TRBJ2-7, with 11 bases aligning to TRBD2. The CDR3 covers 14 residues. J gave up 1 base and V 5 bases, and 2 bases lay outside the gene matches. From germline, CDR1 is SGHDT and CDR2 YYEEEE. The CDR3 bases are TGTGCCAGCAGGAGACTAGCGGGGTCCTACGAGCAGTACTTC. The encoded protein is CASRRLAGSYEQYF. Full variable domain (missing parts from reference TRBV5-6 and TRBJ2-7): DAGVTQSPTHLIKTRGQQVTLRCSPKSGHDTVSWYQQALGQGPQFIFQYYEEEERQRGNFPDRFSGHQFPNYSSELNVNALLLGDSALYLCASRRLAGSYEQYFGPGTRLTVT.

The gene calls are TRBV25-1 and TRBJ1-2; the D is unclear. The V gene lost 3 bases and the J gene lost 6 bases, with 11 bases spanning the gap. The germline V gene encodes CDR1 MGHDK and CDR2 SYGVNS. The CDR3 has 13 residues. As DNA, the CDR3 is TGTGCCAGCAGTGATGTCAGCTCGAATGGCTACACCTTC. Translating it yields CASSDVSSNGYTF.

This clonotype was seen only a few times. This chain connects TRBV27 to TRBJ2-7; 9 bases align to TRBD1. In germline, CDR1 is MNHEY, CDR2 SMNVEV (reference sequence). Trimming took 9 bases from V and 3 from J; bases not matched to a gene: 6. This CDR3 spans 13 amino acids. The CDR3 DNA reads TGTGCCAGAATACGGACAGGGGTCTACGAGCAGTACTTC. Protein: CARIRTGVYEQYF.

This clonotype appeared many times. The genes are TRBV6-6 and TRBJ1-2; D remains unclear. V gave up 5 bases and J gave up 3 bases, with 4 bases separating them. CDR3 length equals 11 residues. Per the germline V gene, CDR1 is MNHNY and CDR2 is SVGAGI (reference sequence). In nucleotides, the CDR3 is TGTGCCAGCAGTGCTGACTATGGCTACACCTTC. This gives the protein CASSADYGYTF.

This clonotype has at least ten counts. The CDR3 sequence is CASNRQGSMNTEAFF. The CDR3 coding sequence is TGTGCCAGCAACCGACAGGGATCAATGAACACTGAAGCTTTCTTT. The rearrangement links TRBV7-2 to TRBJ1-1; TRBD1 matches at 7 bases. The junction had 8 bases not matched to a gene; V was cut back by 7 bases and J by 0 bases. Germline loops: CDR1 SGHTA, CDR2 FQGNSA. The CDR3 consists of 15 residues.

This clonotype has just a few counts. The genes are TRBV15 and TRBJ2-2, with no clear D. Trimming cost V 0 bases and J 7 bases, with 6 bases left between them. The CDR3 totals 13 residues. Germline V gene lookup returns CDR1 LNHNV and CDR2 YYDKDF (reference sequence). The CDR3 coding sequence is TGTGCCACCAGCAGAGATCATGACGGGGAGCTGTTTTTT. It codes for CATSRDHDGELFF.

This clonotype was recorded many times. The chain joins TRBV5-1 to TRBJ2-7; 9 nucleotides line up with TRBD1. This CDR3 is built from 15 residues. With V trimmed by 3 bases and J by 3 bases, 7 bases remained unmatched. Germline values: CDR1 SGHRS, CDR2 YFSETQ. This chain's CDR3 is CASSSASTGGYEQYF. The CDR3 coding sequence is TGCGCCAGCAGCTCCGCATCGACAGGGGGCTACGAGCAGTACTTC.

This chain joins TRBV27 and TRBJ1-6; possible D gene TRBD1, 5 bases. Between the trimmed V and J ends, which lost 5 bases and 14 bases, there was a span of 22 bases. Germline assignment: CDR1 MNHEY and CDR2 SMNVEV (reference sequence). The CDR3 runs 15 residues. This CDR3 reads CASSPAGTEGRALHF. CDR3 bases: TGTGCCAGCAGTCCTGCCGGGACGGAGGGGAGGGCCCTCCACTTT.

The rearrangement links TRBV4-1 to TRBJ1-2; 10 bases fit TRBD1. The length of the CDR3 is 13 residues. V shed 6 bases and J 8 bases; nucleotides not matched to a gene: 6. CDR1 MGHRA and CDR2 YSYEKL come from the germline V gene. CDR3 in amino acids: CASRRQGAEGYTF. CDR3 bases: TGCGCCAGCAGGCGACAGGGGGCGGAAGGCTACACCTTC.

The table lists this clonotype with many counts. The rearrangement joins TRBV12-3 or TRBV12-4 to TRBJ2-1; D gene uncertain. CDR3 length equals 15 residues. The V end lost 7 bases, the J end lost 0 bases, and 13 bases lay between the germline ends. DNA for the CDR3: TGTGCCAGCACCCGCCCCCTGAGCTCCTACAATGAGCAGTTCTTC. It yields the protein CASTRPLSSYNEQFF.

The chain employs TRBV5-6 and TRBJ2-7; weak D call: TRBD1 (5 bases). The CDR3 runs 14 residues. The V and J ends lost 3 bases and 2 bases respectively, with 12 bases between them. Germline V gene data show CDR1 as SGHDT and CDR2 as YYEEEE. CDR3 region: CASSSIDSAYEQYF. The DNA for the CDR3 is TGTGCCAGCAGCTCGATAGACAGCGCCTACGAGCAGTACTTC. The full variable domain, in which reference TRBV5-6 and TRBJ2-7 provide the parts outside the CDR3, is DAGVTQSPTHLIKTRGQQVTLRCSPKSGHDTVSWYQQALGQGPQFIFQYYEEEERQRGNFPDRFSGHQFPNYSSELNVNALLLGDSALYLCASSSIDSAYEQYFGPGTRLTVT.

On this clonotype itself: A read error is possible here, since a much larger clone lies one base away. The V gene is TRBV4-1, the J gene TRBJ2-5, with TRBD1 matching 10 bases. The tail of the sequence fits TRBJ2-7 better, so the J call may be wrong. This CDR3 region has 17 residues. Per the germline V gene, CDR1 is MGHRA and CDR2 is YSYEKL. The CDR3 loop reads CASSQVLPRDRGYEQYF. For the CDR3, the DNA is TGCGCCAGCAGCCAAGTACTTCCCCGGGACAGGGGATACGAGCAGTACTTC.